There are many counts of the clone carrying this T cell receptor beta chain. The antigen is not known. Peripheral blood was collected from the related graft donor on the marrow donation day. Clones were read by immunoSEQ multiplex PCR, and TCRdb kept only the in-frame ones, dropping some. Observed in the sample are fewer than 40,000 clones, none of them singletons. The sample is drawn from a study of T cells after posttransplantation cyclophosphamide. Study-wide points: Donor CD8+ memory clones often dominated recipient blood repertoires at later times. TRB overlap between skin or GI tissue T cells and blood was limited.

The receptor was derived from a woman aged 25 to 39 in good health and a related stem cell transplant donor. Sequences were obtained from PBMCs.

The CDR3 reads CASSGDRNTEAFF. The CDR3 coding sequence is TGTGCCAGCTCTGGGGACAGGAACACTGAAGCTTTCTTT. The chain uses TRBV18 and TRBJ1-1, with TRBD1 identical over 7 bases. Germline V gives CDR1 KGHSH, CDR2 LQKENI. V shed 6 bases and J 1 base; nucleotides not matched to a gene: 2. The CDR3 sequence is 13 residues long.